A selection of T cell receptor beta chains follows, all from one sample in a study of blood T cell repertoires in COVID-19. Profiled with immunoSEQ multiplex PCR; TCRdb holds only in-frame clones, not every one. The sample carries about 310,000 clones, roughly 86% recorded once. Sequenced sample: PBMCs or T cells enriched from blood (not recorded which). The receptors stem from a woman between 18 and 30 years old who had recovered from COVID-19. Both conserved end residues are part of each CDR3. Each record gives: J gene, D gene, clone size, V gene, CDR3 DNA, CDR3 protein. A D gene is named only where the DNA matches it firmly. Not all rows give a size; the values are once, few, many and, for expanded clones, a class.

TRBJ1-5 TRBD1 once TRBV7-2 TGTGCCAGCAGCTTTAATCGACAGGGGAATCAGCCCCAGCATTTT CASSFNRQGNQPQHF
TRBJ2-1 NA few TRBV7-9 TGTGCCAGCAGCTTACTCCGGGGGGCGGCCACCCATGAGCAGTTCTTC CASSLLRGAATHEQFF
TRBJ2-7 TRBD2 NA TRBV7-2 TGTGCCAGCAGCTTAGAGCGGGGGAACTACGAGCAGTACTTC CASSLERGNYEQYF
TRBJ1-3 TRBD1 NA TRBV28 TGTGCCAGCAGTTTCGCAGACAGGGGAGTGGGAAACACCATATATTTT CASSFADRGVGNTIYF
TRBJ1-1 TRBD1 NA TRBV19 TGTGCCAGTCAAATCGGGACAGGACGGAACACTGAAGCTTTCTTT CASQIGTGRNTEAFF
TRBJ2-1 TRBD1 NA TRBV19 TGTGCCAGTAGTATGTATAGGGGGCACAATGAGCAGTTCTTC CASSMYRGHNEQFF
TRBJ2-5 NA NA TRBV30 TGTGCCTGGAGCACCAGGCCGCAAGAGACCCAGTACTTC CAWSTRPQETQYF
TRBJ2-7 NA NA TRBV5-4 TGTGCCAGCAGCTTGTTTGGCAGGGGTCGTTACGAGCAGTACTTC CASSLFGRGRYEQYF
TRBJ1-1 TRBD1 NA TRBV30 TGTGCCTGGAGCGTACTGGGACAGTTGAACACTGAAGCTTTCTTT CAWSVLGQLNTEAFF
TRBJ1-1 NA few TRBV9 TGTGCCAGCAGCGTACTTTCGGACAGCTCAGCCGAAGCTTTCTTT CASSVLSDSSAEAFF
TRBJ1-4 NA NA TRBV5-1 TGCGCCAGCAGCTTGTTGCTCCCAGGGGATGCGCCGAATGAAAAACTGTTTTTT CASSLLLPGDAPNEKLFF
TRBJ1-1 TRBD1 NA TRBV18 TGTGCCAGCTCACCAGTGGACAGGGTGAACACTGAAGCTTTCTTT CASSPVDRVNTEAFF
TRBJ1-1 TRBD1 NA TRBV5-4 TGTGCCAGCAGCCTCAGGGACAGATACACTGAAGCTTTCTTT CASSLRDRYTEAFF
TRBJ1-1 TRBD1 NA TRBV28 TGTGCCAGCAGTTTATGGCTCCCAGGGGGCGGGGGTAACACTGAAGCTTTCTTT CASSLWLPGGGGNTEAFF
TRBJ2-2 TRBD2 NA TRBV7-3 TGTGCCAGCTCCCTAGCGGGAGGCACCGGGGAGCTGTTTTTT CASSLAGGTGELFF
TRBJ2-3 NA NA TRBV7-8 TGTGCCAGCAGCTTAATCGGGGAGGAGGAAACAGATACGCAGTATTTT CASSLIGEEETDTQYF
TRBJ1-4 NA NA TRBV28 TGTGCCAGCAGTCCAGTCGACAGGAATGAAAAACTGTTTTTT CASSPVDRNEKLFF
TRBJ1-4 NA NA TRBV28 TGTGCCAGCAGTTTAATTGGGGGCAGGACTAATGAAAAACTGTTTTTT CASSLIGGRTNEKLFF
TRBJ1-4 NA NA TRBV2 TGTGCCAGCAGTCCGGGCAGGGTTGAGGAAAAACTGTTTTTT CASSPGRVEEKLFF
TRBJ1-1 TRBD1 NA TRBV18 TGTGCCAGCTCACCGACAGGGGGATACACTGAAGCTTTCTTT CASSPTGGYTEAFF
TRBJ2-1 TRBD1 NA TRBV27 TGTGCCACCAAGACCTTTAGTGCGGGACAGGGTGGTCATGATGAGCAGTTCTTC CATKTFSAGQGGHDEQFF
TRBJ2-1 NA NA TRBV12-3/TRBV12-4 TGTGCCAGCAGTTTACGGTCGCCCAATGAGCAGTTCTTC CASSLRSPNEQFF